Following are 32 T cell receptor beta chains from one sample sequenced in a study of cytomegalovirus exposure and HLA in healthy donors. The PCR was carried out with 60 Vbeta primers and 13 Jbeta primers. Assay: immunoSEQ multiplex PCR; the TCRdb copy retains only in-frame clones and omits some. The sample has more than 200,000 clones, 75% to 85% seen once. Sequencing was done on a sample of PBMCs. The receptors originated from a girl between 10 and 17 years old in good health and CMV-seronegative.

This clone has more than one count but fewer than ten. For the CDR3, the DNA is TGTGCCAGCAGCTTAGGGGCTGGGGCGACCGAAGGTGAAAAACTGTTTTTT. Translating it yields CASSLGAGATEGEKLFF. The J gene is TRBJ1-4, the V gene TRBV7-9, with D tentatively TRBD1 (5 bases). Germline V gene data show CDR1 as SEHNR and CDR2 as FQNEAQ (reference sequence). V lost 1 base to trimming and J lost 7 bases, with 19 bases between them. The CDR3 is 17 amino acids.

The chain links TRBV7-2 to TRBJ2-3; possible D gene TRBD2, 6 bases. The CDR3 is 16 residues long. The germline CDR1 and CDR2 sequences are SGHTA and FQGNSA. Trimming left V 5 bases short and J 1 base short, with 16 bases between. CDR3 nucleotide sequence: TGTGCCAGCAGCCCTTTAGCGGTGCCCCGCACAGATACGCAGTATTTT. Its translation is CASSPLAVPRTDTQYF.

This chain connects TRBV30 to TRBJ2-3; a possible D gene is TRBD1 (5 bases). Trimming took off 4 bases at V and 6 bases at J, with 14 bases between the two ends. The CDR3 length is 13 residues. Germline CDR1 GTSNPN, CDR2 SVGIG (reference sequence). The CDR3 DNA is TGTGCCTGGAATAACAGGTTGGGGGATACGCAGTATTTT. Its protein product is CAWNNRLGDTQYF. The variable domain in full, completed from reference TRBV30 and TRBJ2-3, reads SQTIHQWPATLVQPVGSPLSLECTVEGTSNPNLYWYRQAAGRGLQLLFYSVGIGQISSEVPQNLSASRPQDRQFILSSKKLLLSDSGFYLCAWNNRLGDTQYFGPGTRLTVL.

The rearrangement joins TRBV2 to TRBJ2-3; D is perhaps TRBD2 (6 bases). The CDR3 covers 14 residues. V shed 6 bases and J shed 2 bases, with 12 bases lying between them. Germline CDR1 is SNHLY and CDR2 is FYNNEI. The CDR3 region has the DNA TGTGCCAGCAGGGAGGGGCCACACACAGATACGCAGTATTTT. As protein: CASREGPHTDTQYF.

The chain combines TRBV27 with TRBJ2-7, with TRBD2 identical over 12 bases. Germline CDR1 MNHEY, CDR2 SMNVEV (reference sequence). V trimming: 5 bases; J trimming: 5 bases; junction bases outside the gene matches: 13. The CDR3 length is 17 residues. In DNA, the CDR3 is TGTGCCAGCAGTCCGAGGGTGGGGACTAGCGGGTCCCACGAGCAGTACTTC. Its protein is CASSPRVGTSGSHEQYF.

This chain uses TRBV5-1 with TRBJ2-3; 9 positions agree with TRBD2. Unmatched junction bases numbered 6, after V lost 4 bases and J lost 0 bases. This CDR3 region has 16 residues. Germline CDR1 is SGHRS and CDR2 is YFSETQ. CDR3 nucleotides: TGCGCCAGCAGCGAACTAGCGGGCACTAGCACAGATACGCAGTATTTT. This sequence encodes CASSELAGTSTDTQYF.

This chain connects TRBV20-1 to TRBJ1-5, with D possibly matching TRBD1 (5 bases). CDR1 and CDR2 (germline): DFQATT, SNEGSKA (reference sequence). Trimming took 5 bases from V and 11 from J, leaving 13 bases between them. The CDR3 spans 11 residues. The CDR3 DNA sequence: TGCAGTGCTTTCCAGGGTAGGTCCCAGCATTTT. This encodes CSAFQGRSQHF.

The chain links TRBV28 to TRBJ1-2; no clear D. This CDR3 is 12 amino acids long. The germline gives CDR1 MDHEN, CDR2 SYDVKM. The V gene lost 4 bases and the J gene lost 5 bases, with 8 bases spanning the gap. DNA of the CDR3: TGTGCCAGCAGTTCCATGCGGTATGGCTACACCTTC. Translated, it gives CASSSMRYGYTF.

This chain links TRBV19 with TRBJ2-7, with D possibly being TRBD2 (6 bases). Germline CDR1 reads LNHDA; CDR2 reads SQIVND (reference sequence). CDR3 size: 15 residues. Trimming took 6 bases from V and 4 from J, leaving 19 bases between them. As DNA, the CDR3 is TGTGCCAGTAGCCCTCGCGGCGGGGTAACGTACGAGCAGTACTTC. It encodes CASSPRGGVTYEQYF.

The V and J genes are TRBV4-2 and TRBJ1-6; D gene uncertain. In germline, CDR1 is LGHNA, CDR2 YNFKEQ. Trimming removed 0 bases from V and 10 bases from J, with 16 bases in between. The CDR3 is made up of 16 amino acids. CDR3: CASSQDLLRRASPLHF. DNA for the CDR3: TGTGCCAGCAGCCAAGATTTACTTCGGAGGGCCTCACCCCTCCACTTT.

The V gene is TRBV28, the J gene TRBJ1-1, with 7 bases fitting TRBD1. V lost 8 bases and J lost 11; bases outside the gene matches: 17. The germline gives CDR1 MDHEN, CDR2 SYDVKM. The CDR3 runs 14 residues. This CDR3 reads CASLNHGTAYRAFF. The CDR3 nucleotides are TGTGCCAGCCTAAATCACGGGACAGCGTATCGGGCTTTCTTT.

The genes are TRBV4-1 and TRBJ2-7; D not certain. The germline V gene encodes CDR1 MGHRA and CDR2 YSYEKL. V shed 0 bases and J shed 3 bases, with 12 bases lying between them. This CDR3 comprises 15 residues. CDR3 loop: CASSQDLVTLYEQYF. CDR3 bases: TGCGCCAGCAGCCAAGATTTAGTAACTCTCTACGAGCAGTACTTC.

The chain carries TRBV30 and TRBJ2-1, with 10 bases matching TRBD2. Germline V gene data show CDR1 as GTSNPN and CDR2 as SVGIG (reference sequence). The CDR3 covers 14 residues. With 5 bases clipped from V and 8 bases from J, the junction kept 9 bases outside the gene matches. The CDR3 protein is CAWEREGLFDEQFF. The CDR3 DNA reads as TGTGCCTGGGAGCGGGAGGGCCTTTTCGATGAGCAGTTCTTC.

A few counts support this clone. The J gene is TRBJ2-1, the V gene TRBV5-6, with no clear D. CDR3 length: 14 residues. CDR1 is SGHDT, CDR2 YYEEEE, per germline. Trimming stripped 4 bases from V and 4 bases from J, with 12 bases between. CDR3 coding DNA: TGTGCCAGCAGCCCTTTAGCAGTGTACAATGAGCAGTTCTTC. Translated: CASSPLAVYNEQFF.

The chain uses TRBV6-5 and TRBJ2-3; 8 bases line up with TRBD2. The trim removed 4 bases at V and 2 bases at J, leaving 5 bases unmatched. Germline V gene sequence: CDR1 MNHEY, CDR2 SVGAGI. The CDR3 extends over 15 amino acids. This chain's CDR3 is CASSSLAGLTDTQYF. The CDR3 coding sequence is TGTGCCAGCAGTTCGTTAGCGGGGCTCACAGATACGCAGTATTTT.

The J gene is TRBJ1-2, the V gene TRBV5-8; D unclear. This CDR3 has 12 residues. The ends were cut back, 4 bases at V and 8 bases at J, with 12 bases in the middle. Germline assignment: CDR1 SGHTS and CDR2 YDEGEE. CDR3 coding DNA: TGTGCCAGCAGCATCGACCCGGAGGGCTACACCTTC. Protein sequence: CASSIDPEGYTF.

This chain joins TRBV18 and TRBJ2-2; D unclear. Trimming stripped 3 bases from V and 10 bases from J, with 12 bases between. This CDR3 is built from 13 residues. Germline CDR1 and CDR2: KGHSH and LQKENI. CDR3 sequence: CASSPLAAEELFF. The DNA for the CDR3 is TGTGCCAGCTCACCTTTGGCCGCCGAGGAGCTGTTTTTT.

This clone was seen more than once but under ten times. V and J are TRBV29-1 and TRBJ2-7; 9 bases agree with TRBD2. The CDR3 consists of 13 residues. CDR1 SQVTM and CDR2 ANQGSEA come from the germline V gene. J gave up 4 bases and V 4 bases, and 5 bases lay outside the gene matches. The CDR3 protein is CSVGSGSVYEQYF. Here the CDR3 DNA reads TGCAGCGTTGGTAGCGGGAGTGTTTACGAGCAGTACTTC.

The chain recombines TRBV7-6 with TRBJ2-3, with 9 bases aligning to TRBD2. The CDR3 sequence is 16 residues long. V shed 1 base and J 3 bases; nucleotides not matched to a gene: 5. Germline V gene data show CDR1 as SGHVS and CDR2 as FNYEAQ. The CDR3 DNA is TGTGCCAGCAGCTTAGTTAGCGGGGGAAGGACAGATACGCAGTATTTT. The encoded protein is CASSLVSGGRTDTQYF.

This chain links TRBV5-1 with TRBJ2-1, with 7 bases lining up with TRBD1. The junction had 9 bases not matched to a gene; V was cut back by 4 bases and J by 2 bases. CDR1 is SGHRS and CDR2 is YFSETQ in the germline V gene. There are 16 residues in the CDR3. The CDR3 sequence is CASSASRGRPYNEQFF. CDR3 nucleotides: TGCGCCAGCAGCGCCTCCAGGGGGAGACCCTACAATGAGCAGTTCTTC.

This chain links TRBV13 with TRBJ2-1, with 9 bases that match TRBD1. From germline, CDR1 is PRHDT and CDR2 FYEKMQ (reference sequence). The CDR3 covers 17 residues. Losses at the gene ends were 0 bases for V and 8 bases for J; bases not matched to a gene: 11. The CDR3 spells CASSLGTGQGRRDEQFF. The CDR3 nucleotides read TGTGCCAGCAGCTTAGGTACCGGACAGGGGAGAAGGGATGAGCAGTTCTTC.

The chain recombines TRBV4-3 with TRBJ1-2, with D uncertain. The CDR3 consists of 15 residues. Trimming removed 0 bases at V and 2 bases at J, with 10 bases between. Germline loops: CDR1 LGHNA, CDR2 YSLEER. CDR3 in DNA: TGCGCCAGCAGCCAAGATCTCAATCTAAACTATGGCTACACCTTC. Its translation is CASSQDLNLNYGYTF.

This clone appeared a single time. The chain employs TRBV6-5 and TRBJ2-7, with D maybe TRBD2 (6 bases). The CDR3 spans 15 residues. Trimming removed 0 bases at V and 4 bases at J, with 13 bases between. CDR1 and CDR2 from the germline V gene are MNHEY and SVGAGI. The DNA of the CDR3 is TGTGCCAGCAGTTACTCGGGACGGGAGTCGTACGAGCAGTACTTC. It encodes CASSYSGRESYEQYF.

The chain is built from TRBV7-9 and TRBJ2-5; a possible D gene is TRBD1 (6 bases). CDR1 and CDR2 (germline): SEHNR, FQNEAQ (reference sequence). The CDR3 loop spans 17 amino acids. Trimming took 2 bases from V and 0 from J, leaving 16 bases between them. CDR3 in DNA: TGTGCCAGCAGCTTAAGGGGGACGGATCTTTACCAAGAGACCCAGTACTTC. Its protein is CASSLRGTDLYQETQYF.

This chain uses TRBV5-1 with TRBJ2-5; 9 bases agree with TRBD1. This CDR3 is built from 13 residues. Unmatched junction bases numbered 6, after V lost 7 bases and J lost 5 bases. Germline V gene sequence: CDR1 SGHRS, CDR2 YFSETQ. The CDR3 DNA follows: TGCGCCAGCGAAGAGGGACAGGGCGAGACCCAGTACTTC. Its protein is CASEEGQGETQYF.

CDR3 residues: CASSVEFDRNTEAFF. CDR3 nucleotide sequence: TGTGCCAGCAGCGTAGAGTTTGACAGGAACACTGAAGCTTTCTTT. V is TRBV9 and J is TRBJ1-1, with D tentatively TRBD1 (5 bases). The V and J ends lost 0 bases and 1 base respectively, with 10 bases between them. CDR3 length equals 15 residues. Germline lookup yields CDR1 SGDLS and CDR2 YYNGEE.

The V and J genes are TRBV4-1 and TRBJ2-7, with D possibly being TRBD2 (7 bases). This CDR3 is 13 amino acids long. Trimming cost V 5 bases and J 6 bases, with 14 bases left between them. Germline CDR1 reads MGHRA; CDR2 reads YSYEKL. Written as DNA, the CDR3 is TGCGCCAGCAGCACCGGGGGGCCCGCCGAGCAGTACTTC. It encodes CASSTGGPAEQYF.

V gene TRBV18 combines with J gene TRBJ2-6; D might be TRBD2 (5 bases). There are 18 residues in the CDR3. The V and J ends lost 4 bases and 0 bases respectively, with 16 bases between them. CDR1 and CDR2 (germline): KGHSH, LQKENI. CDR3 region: CASSQGVAGTSGANVLTF. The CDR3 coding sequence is TGTGCCAGCTCACAGGGAGTTGCAGGAACCTCTGGGGCCAACGTCCTGACTTTC. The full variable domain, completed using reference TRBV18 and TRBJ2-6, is NAGVMQNPRHLVRRRGQEARLRCSPMKGHSHVYWYRQLPEEGLKFMVYLQKENIIDESGMPKERFSAEFPKEGPSILRIQQVVRGDSAAYFCASSQGVAGTSGANVLTFGAGSRLTVL.

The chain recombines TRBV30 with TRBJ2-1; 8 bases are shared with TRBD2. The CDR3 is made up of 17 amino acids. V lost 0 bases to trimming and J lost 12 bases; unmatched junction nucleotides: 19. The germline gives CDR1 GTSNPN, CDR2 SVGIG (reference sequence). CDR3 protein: CAWSVRGGTGLGAGQFF. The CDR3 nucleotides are TGTGCCTGGAGTGTACGGGGGGGGACGGGCCTTGGTGCTGGGCAGTTCTTC. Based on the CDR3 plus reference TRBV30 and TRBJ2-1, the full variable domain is SQTIHQWPATLVQPVGSPLSLECTVEGTSNPNLYWYRQAAGRGLQLLFYSVGIGQISSEVPQNLSASRPQDRQFILSSKKLLLSDSGFYLCAWSVRGGTGLGAGQFFGPGTRLTVL.

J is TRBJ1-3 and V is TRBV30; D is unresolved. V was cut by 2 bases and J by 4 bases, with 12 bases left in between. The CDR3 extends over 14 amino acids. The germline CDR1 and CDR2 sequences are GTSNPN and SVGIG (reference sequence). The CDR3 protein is CAWSTGGGGNTIYF. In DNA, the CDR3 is TGTGCCTGGAGTACGGGCGGAGGAGGAAACACCATATATTTT.

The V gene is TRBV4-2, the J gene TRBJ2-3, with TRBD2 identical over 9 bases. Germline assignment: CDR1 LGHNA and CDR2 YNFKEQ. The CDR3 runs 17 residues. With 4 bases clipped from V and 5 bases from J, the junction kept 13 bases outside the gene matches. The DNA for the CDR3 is TGTGCCAGCAGCCCCGGGGGGGCGCGGGAGGGCGTAGATACGCAGTATTTT. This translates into CASSPGGAREGVDTQYF.

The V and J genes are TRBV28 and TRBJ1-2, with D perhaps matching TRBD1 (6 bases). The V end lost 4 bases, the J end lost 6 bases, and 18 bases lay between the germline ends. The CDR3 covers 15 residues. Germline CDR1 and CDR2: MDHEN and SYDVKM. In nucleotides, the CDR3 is TGTGCCAGCAGTTGGCCTGGGGGCAGGGTGAATGGCTACACCTTC. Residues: CASSWPGGRVNGYTF.